The clone carrying this T cell receptor (beta chain) was recorded many times. Trimming cost V 3 bases and J 9 bases, with 12 bases left between them. The CDR3 totals 13 residues. The germline gives CDR1 MDHEN, CDR2 SYDVKM. This entry comes from a study of identical twins. One entry per CDR3 protein results from TCRdb running MiXCR on the 5' RACE reads. The sample records more than 350,000 distinct CDR3 sequences, approximately 8.8% being singletons. Specimen: naive T cells sorted from blood. This sequence originates from a woman aged 50 to 65 in good health. This chain connects TRBV28 to TRBJ2-1; D is unclear. The CDR3 sequence is CASSFQPKSEQFF. The CDR3 nucleotides are TGTGCCAGCAGTTTCCAGCCGAAGAGTGAGCAGTTCTTC. Based on the CDR3 plus reference TRBV28 and TRBJ2-1, the full variable domain is DVKVTQSSRYLVKRTGEKVFLECVQDMDHENMFWYRQDPGLGLRLIYFSYDVKMKEKGDIPEGYSVSREKKERFSLILESASTNQTSMYLCASSFQPKSEQFFGPGTRLTVL.